These 9 T cell receptor beta chains were sequenced from one sample in a study of blood T cell repertoires in COVID-19. Here immunoSEQ multiplex PCR was the method, and the copy in TCRdb shows in-frame clones only, minus some. The sample lists 250,000 to 350,000 clones; 85% to 90% were seen once. The sequenced sample consisted of peripheral blood. The receptors stem from a woman in her 30s with COVID-19, enrolled during active disease.

The rearrangement joins TRBV5-1 to TRBJ2-7, with 8 bases fitting TRBD2. There are 14 residues in the CDR3. Germline V CDR1 and CDR2: SGHRS, YFSETQ. V lost 2 bases to trimming and J lost 6 bases; unmatched junction nucleotides: 7. The CDR3 region is CASSFSAGAGEQYF. In DNA form, the CDR3 reads TGCGCCAGCAGCTTCTCAGCGGGAGCCGGCGAGCAGTACTTC.

This clone has a single count. The V call is TRBV11-1, the J call TRBJ1-4; D is uncertain. Germline V gene data show CDR1 as SGHAT and CDR2 as FQDESV (reference sequence). V lost 5 bases to trimming and J lost 5 bases, with 9 bases between them. This CDR3 spans 13 amino acids. The CDR3 sequence: CASSQGLNEKLFF. Here the CDR3 DNA reads TGTGCCAGCAGCCAAGGACTGAATGAAAAACTGTTTTTT.

This chain joins TRBV5-4 and TRBJ2-2; the match to TRBD1 covers 10 bases. Germline CDR1 reads SGHNT; CDR2 reads YYREEE (reference sequence). J gave up 4 bases and V 2 bases, and 2 bases lay outside the gene matches. This CDR3 spans 15 amino acids. In nucleotides, the CDR3 is TGTGCCAGCAGCTTCGGGACAGGGGTCACCGGGGAGCTGTTTTTT. This encodes CASSFGTGVTGELFF.

This clone has just one count. This chain joins TRBV5-6 and TRBJ1-2; D is unclear. CDR1 SGHDT and CDR2 YYEEEE come from the germline V gene. V lost 1 base and J 8 bases, leaving 12 bases between the germline ends. This CDR3 is 13 amino acids long. The CDR3 spells CASSLSMSGGYTF. CDR3 in DNA: TGTGCCAGCAGCTTGTCGATGTCGGGAGGCTACACCTTC.

V is TRBV6-5 and J is TRBJ2-3; 10 bases fit TRBD2. Trimming took 7 bases from V and 1 from J; bases not matched to a gene: 2. Per the germline V gene, CDR1 is MNHEY and CDR2 is SVGAGI. The CDR3 is 14 residues long. CDR3 loop: CASNLAGGTDTQYF. The DNA of the CDR3 is TGTGCCAGCAACCTAGCGGGAGGCACAGATACGCAGTATTTT.

CDR3 in DNA: TGTGCCAGCAGTTTTAGACAGGCCAATCAGCCCCAGCATTTT. Translation gives CASSFRQANQPQHF. V and J are TRBV28 and TRBJ1-5; a possible D gene is TRBD1 (6 bases). V lost 3 bases to trimming and J lost 3 bases, with 9 bases between them. The CDR3 covers 14 residues. CDR1 and CDR2 (germline): MDHEN, SYDVKM.

DNA of the CDR3: TGTGCCAGCAGCTTAGTCGGCGGGGCCTCCTACAATGAGCAGTTCTTC. Translating it yields CASSLVGGASYNEQFF. This chain connects TRBV7-2 to TRBJ2-1, with TRBD2 as a possible D gene (6 bases). CDR3 length equals 16 residues. Between the trimmed V and J ends, which lost 1 base and 0 bases, there was a span of 10 bases. Per germline, CDR1 SGHTA and CDR2 FQGNSA.

The V gene is TRBV11-2, the J gene TRBJ2-7; 9 bases fit TRBD2. From germline, CDR1 is SGHAT and CDR2 FQNNGV. J gave up 4 bases and V 6 bases, and 13 bases lay outside the gene matches. There are 16 residues in the CDR3. This chain's CDR3 is CASRLAFRSGSYEQYF. CDR3 nucleotides: TGTGCCAGCAGGTTGGCTTTTCGTAGCGGGAGTTACGAGCAGTACTTC.

J is TRBJ1-2 and V is TRBV10-3; 7 nucleotides agree with TRBD1. CDR3 length equals 15 residues. J lost 1 base, V lost 11 bases, and 13 bases had no gene match. Germline-derived CDR1 and CDR2 are ENHRY and SYGVKD. The DNA of the CDR3 is TGTGCCGCCGGGACAGCGGTCCTTAATAACTATGGCTACACCTTC. Translating gives CAAGTAVLNNYGYTF.